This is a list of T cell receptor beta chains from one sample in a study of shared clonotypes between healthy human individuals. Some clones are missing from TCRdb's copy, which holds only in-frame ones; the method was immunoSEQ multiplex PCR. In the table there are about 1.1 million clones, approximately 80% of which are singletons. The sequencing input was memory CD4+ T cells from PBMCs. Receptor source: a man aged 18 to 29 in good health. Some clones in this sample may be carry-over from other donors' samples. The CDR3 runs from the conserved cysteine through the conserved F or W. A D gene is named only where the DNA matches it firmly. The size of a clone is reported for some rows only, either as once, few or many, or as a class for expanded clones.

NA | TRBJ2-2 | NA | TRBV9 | TGTGCCAGCAGCTCACACACCGGGGAGCTGTTTTTT | CASSSHTGELFF
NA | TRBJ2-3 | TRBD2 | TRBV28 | TGTGCCAGCAGTTTAGCGGGAGCTGGAGATACGCAGTATTTT | CASSLAGAGDTQYF
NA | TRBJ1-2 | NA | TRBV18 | TGTGCCAGCTCACCGACGGTCGGGCAGGGTGACTATGGCTACACCTTC | CASSPTVGQGDYGYTF
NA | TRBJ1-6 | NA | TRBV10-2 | TGCGCCAGCAGGGTCTTAATAAAGGGTTCACCCCTCCACTTT | CASRVLIKGSPLHF
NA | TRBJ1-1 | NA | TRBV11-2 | TGTGCCAGCAGCTTAGCAGCGGTCTGGGGTCGTGAAGCTTTCTTT | CASSLAAVWGREAFF
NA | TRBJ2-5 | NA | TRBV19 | TGTGCCAGTAGTATAGAGCCTAGCGAAGAGACCCAGTACTTC | CASSIEPSEETQYF
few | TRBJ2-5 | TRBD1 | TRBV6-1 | TGTGCCAGCAGTCGGGACAGGGGAGAGACCCAGTACTTC | CASSRDRGETQYF
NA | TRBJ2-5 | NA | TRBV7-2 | TGTGCCAGCAGTAATGGGATCTGGGAGAAAGAGACCCAGTACTTC | CASSNGIWEKETQYF
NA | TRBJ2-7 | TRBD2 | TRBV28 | TGTGCCAGCAGTGCTCCGGGACTAGCGGGACCAGAGTACTTC | CASSAPGLAGPEYF
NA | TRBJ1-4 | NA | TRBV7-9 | TGTGCCAGCAGCTTGACTTTTGGTGAAAAACTGTTTTTT | CASSLTFGEKLFF
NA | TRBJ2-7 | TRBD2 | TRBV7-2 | TGTGCCAGCAGCTGGTATGGGGGGGACGAGCAGTACTTC | CASSWYGGDEQYF
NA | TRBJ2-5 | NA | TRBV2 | TGTGCCAGCATCCTTTCGGGCCTTGTGGGAGAGACCCAGTACTTC | CASILSGLVGETQYF
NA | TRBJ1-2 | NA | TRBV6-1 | TGTGCCAGCAGCCCAGGGGAAGGTGGCTACACCTTC | CASSPGEGGYTF
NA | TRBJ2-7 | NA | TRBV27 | TGTGCCAGCAGCATTTTGGGGGGGGGCGGTTACGAGCAGTACTTC | CASSILGGGGYEQYF
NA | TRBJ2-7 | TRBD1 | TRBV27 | TGTGCCAGTTCAAACAGGGGTAGCTCCTACGAGCAGTACTTC | CASSNRGSSYEQYF
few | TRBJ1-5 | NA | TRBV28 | TGTGCCAGCAACCCGACAGATAGCAATCAGCCCCAGCATTTT | CASNPTDSNQPQHF
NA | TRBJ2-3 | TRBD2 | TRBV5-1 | TGCGCCAGCAGCCAGGGAGGGGAGGCAGATACGCAGTATTTT | CASSQGGEADTQYF
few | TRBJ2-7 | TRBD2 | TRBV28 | TGTGCCAGCAGTCCGTCTAGCGGGAGGACGGCCTACGAGCAGTACTTC | CASSPSSGRTAYEQYF
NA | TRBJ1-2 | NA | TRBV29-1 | TGCAGCGTCGGCACCGTCTCGGAACATGGCTACACCTTC | CSVGTVSEHGYTF
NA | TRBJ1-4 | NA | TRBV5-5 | TGTGCCAGCAGCTTGGCCAGGGCGGCCTATAATGAAAAACTGTTTTTT | CASSLARAAYNEKLFF
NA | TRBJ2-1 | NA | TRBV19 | TGTGCCAGTAGTAGGAGTGACGCGTACAATGAGCAGTTCTTC | CASSRSDAYNEQFF
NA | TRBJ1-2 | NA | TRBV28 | TGTGCCAGCAGTCTCTCCGGTGGGGGGAGGGGCTACACCTTC | CASSLSGGGRGYTF
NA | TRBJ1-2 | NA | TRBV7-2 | TGTGCCAGCAGCTTGGTGGGGGGCTATGGCTACACCTTC | CASSLVGGYGYTF
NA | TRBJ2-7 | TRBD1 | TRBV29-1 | TGCAGCGTCACAGGGGAATTGGACGAGCAGTACTTC | CSVTGELDEQYF
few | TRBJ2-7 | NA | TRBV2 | TGTGCCAGCAGTGAACAGACAGTATCCTACGAGCAGTACTTC | CASSEQTVSYEQYF
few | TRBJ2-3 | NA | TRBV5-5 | TGTGCCAGCAGCTTGGCCTTAGGGAGCACAGATACGCAGTATTTT | CASSLALGSTDTQYF
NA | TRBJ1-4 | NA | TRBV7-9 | TGTGCCAGCAGCCAATCGAGGGGGGCGGCGTTTTTT | CASSQSRGAAFF
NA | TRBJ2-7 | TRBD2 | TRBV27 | TGTGCCAGCAGTTTTGGCGGGAGGGGCGTCTACGAGCAGTACTTC | CASSFGGRGVYEQYF
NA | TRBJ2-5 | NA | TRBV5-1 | TGCGCCAGCAGCCCCCCCCAGGGGGAGACCCAGTACTTC | CASSPPQGETQYF
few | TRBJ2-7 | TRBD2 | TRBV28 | TGTGCCAGCAGTACCCCCTCTAGCGGGAGCTCCTACGAGCAGTACTTC | CASSTPSSGSSYEQYF
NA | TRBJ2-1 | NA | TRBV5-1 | TGCGCCAGCAGCCCAGGACCGGGGTTCAATGAGCAGTTCTTC | CASSPGPGFNEQFF
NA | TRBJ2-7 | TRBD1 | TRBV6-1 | TGTGCCAGCACCTTACTAGGACAGGGCGAGCAGTACTTC | CASTLLGQGEQYF
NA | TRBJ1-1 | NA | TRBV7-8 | TGTGCCAGCAGCTTAGTGGCGGCGCACACTGAAGCTTTCTTT | CASSLVAAHTEAFF
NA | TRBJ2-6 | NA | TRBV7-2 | TGTGCCAGCATCCCGGTGACTGGGGCCAACGTCCTGACTTTC | CASIPVTGANVLTF
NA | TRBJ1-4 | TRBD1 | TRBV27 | TGTGCCAGCAGCTTTAACAGGGGTGGGAGGGAAAAACTGTTTTTT | CASSFNRGGREKLFF
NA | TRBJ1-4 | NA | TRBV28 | TGTGCCAGCAGTTTAACGTCATCTGCAACTAATGAAAAACTGTTTTTT | CASSLTSSATNEKLFF
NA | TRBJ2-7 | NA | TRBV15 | TGTGCCACCAGCAGAACCCCCTACGAGCAGTACTTC | CATSRTPYEQYF
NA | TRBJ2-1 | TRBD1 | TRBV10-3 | TGTGCCATCAGGACCGGGACAGCTTTACAAAATGAGCAGTTCTTC | CAIRTGTALQNEQFF
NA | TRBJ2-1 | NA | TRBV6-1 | TGTGCCAGCAGTGATGGGCAATTGGACTACAATGAGCAGTTCTTC | CASSDGQLDYNEQFF
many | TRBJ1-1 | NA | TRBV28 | TGTGCCAGCAGCCCCCCCAAGATGAACACTGAAGCTTTCTTT | CASSPPKMNTEAFF
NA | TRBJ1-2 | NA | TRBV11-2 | TGTGCCAGCAGCTTAGATCCTTTGAATTCTATGGGCTACACCTTC | CASSLDPLNSMGYTF
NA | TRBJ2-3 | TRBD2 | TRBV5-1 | TGCGCCAGCAGCCTACGATACCTAGCGGGAGAAGATACGCAGTATTTT | CASSLRYLAGEDTQYF
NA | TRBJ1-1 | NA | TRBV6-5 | TGTGCCAGTGGGGATTTGGCTGAAGCTTTCTTT | CASGDLAEAFF
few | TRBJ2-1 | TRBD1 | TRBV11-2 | TGTGCCAGCACCGCATACGGGACAGCTAATGAGCAGTTCTTC | CASTAYGTANEQFF
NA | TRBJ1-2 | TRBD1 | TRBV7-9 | TGTGCCAGCAGCACCTCCGACAGGGCCTATGGCTACACCTTC | CASSTSDRAYGYTF
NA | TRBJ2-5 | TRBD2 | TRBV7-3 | TGTGCCAGCAGCTTAATAGCGGGGAACCAAGAGACCCAGTACTTC | CASSLIAGNQETQYF
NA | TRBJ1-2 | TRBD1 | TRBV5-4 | TGTGCCAGCAGCTCCGGCCGGGACAGTAACTATGGCTACACCTTC | CASSSGRDSNYGYTF
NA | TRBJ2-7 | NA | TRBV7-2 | TGTGCCAGCAGCCGATCGGGACCACGCTCTCAGCAGTACTTC | CASSRSGPRSQQYF
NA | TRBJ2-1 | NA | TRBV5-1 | TGCGCCAGCAGCTTGGCTACGTATGACAATGAGCAGTTCTTC | CASSLATYDNEQFF
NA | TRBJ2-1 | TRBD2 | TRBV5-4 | TGTGCCAGCACCAAAACTAGCGGGTCCTACAATGAGCAGTTCTTC | CASTKTSGSYNEQFF
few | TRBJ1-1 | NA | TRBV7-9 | TGTGCCAGCAGCTTAGCGTTCGCGGCGAACACTGAAGCTTTCTTT | CASSLAFAANTEAFF
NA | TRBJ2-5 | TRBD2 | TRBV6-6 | TGTGCCAGCAGTCCAATCGTCGGACTAGCAAGAGAGACCCAGTACTTC | CASSPIVGLARETQYF
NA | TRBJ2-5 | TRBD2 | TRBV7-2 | TGTGCCAGCAGCTCACCTCCCGGGACTAGCGGGATTAAAGAGACCCAGTACTTC | CASSSPPGTSGIKETQYF
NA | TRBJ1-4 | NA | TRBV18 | TGTGCCAGCTCAATGAGAGTTGCAACTAATGAAAAACTGTTTTTT | CASSMRVATNEKLFF
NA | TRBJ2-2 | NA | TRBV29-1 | TGCAGCGTTTTCGGACGGACGGATACCACCGGGGAGCTGTTTTTT | CSVFGRTDTTGELFF
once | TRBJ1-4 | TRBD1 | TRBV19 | TGTGCCAGTAGTCTCAAAACAGGGGGCGGTAATGAAAAACTGTTTTTT | CASSLKTGGGNEKLFF
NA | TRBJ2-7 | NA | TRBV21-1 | TGTGCCAGCAGCACAACCCCTAGCGGGAGTCTTCCCTCTAAGCAGTACTTC | CASSTTPSGSLPSKQYF
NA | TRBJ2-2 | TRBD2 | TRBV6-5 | TGTGCCAGCAGTTACGCCGCTAGCGGGAGTCGCGGGGAGCTGTTTTTT | CASSYAASGSRGELFF
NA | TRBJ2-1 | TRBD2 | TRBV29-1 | TGCAGCGTTCGAAACCCCAGGCTAGCGGGATACAATGAGCAGTTCTTC | CSVRNPRLAGYNEQFF
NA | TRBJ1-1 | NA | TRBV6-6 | TGTGACAGCAGTTACTCGGACACCCTGAGCACTGAAGCTTTCTTT | CDSSYSDTLSTEAFF